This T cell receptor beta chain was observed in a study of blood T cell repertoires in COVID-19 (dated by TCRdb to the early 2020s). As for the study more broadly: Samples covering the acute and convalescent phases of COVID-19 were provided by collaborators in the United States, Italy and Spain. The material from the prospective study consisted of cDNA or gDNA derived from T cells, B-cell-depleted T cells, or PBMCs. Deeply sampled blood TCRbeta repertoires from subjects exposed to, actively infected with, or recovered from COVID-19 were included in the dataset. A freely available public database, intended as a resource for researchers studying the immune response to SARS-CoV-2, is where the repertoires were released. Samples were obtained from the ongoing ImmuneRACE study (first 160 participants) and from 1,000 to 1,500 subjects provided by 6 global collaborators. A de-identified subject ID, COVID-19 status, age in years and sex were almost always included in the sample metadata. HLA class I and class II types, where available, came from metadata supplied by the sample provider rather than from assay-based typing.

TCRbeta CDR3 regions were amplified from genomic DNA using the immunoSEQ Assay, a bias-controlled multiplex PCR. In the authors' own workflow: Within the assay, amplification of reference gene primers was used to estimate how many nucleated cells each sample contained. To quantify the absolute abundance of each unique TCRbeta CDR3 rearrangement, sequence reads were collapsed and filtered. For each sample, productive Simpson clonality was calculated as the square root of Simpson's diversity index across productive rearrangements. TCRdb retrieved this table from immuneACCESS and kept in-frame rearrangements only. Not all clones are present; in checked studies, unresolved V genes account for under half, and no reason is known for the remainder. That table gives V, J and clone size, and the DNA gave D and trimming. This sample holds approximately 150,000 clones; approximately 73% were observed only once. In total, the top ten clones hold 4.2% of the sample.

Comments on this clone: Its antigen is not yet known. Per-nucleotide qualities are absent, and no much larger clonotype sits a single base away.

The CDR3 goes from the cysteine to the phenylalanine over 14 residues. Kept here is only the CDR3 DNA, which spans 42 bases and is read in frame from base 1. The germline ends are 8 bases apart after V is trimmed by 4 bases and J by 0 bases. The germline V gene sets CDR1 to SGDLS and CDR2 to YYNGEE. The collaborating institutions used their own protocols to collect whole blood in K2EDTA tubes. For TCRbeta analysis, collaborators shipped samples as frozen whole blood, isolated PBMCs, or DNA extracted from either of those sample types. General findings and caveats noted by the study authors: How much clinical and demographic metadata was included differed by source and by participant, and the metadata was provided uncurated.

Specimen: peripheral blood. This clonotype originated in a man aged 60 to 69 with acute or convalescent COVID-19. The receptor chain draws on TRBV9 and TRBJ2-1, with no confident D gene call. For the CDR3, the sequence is CASSKSSSYNEQFF. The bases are TGTGCCAGCAGCAAAAGTAGCTCCTACAATGAGCAGTTCTTC.